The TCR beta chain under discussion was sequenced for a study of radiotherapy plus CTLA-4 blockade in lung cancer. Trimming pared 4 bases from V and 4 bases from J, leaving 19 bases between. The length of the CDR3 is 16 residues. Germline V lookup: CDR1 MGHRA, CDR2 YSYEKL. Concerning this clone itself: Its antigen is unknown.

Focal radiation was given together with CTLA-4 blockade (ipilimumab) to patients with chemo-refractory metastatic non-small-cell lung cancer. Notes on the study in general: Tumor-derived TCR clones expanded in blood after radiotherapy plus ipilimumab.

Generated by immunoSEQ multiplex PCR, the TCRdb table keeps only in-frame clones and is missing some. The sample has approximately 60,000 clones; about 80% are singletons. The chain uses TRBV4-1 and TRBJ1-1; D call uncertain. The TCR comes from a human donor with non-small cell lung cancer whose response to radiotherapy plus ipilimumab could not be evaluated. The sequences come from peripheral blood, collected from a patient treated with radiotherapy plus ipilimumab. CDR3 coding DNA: TGCGCCAGCAGCCTAGGCCCCCTGGCTAGTGTCACTGAAGCTTTCTTT. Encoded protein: CASSLGPLASVTEAFF.